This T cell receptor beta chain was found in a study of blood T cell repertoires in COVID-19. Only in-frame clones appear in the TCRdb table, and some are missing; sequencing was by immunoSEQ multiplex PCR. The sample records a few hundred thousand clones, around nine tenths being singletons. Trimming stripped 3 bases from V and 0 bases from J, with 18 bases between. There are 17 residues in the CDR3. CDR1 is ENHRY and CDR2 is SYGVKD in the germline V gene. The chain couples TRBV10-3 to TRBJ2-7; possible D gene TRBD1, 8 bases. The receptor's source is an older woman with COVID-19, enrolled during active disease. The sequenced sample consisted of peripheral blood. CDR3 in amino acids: CAISEPTGGGSSYEQYF. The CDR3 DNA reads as TGTGCCATCAGTGAACCCACAGGGGGGGGTTCCTCCTACGAGCAGTACTTC.